Each of the 5 T cell receptor beta chains below was sequenced from the same sample in a study of tumor-infiltrating lymphocytes in primary liver carcinoma. The study co-extracted DNA and RNA from around 20-30 mg of unsorted bulk tissue. TCR beta cDNA came from around 500 ng total RNA, primed with a constant-region primer. Sequencing libraries for TCR beta derived from three nested multiplex PCR rounds that used slightly modified ARM-PCR. TRBV1-TRBV30 forward primers paired with a C-beta reverse primer were used in the first two PCR rounds, which ran approximately 11 cycles each. In TCRdb, the multiplex PCR reads were re-called with MiXCR into one record per CDR3 protein. The sample holds more than 30,000 distinct CDR3 sequences; 70% to 80% are singletons and the top ten take 36%. The sample consisted of liver tumor tissue from sampling region 5. The subset denotes: tumor region T5, tumor centre. The receptors here all came from a man aged 35 to 55 with primary liver carcinoma and hepatitis B virus infection.

In its sample, this clonotype was seen a few times. A read error may account for a junction end that differs from germline. This rearrangement joins TRBV11-2 to TRBJ2-2; 9 bases map to TRBD2. The CDR3 length is 16 residues. Per the germline V gene, CDR1 is SGHAT and CDR2 is FQNNGV. Here the CDR3 reads CASSLRLADNTGELFF. DNA of the CDR3: TGCGCCAGCAGCTTACGACTAGCGGATAACACCGGGGAGCTGTTTTTT.

About this clonotype: The junction departs from germline at one end; a sequencing error may be responsible. The V gene is TRBV7-2, the J gene TRBJ2-2; 8 nucleotides align to TRBD1. CDR3 length equals 16 residues. CDR1 is SGHTA, CDR2 FQGNSA, per germline. CDR3 sequence reads: CAISPRTGYNTGELFF. The CDR3 DNA follows: TGTGCCATCAGCCCTAGGACAGGGTATAACACCGGGGAGCTGTTTTTT.

A remark on this clonotype: Sequence at one end of the junction differs from germline and may be a read error. V is TRBV5-5 and J is TRBJ2-7, with D possibly being TRBD1 (9 bases). From germline, CDR1 is SGHKS and CDR2 YYEKEE (reference sequence). The CDR3 loop spans 15 amino acids. The CDR3 bases are TGTGCCAGCAGCCGGGGGGGACAGGGCCCCTACGAGCAATACTTC. This sequence encodes CASSRGGQGPYEQYF.

Comments on this clonotype: At one of its ends the junction is not consistent with the germline gene, which may arise from a read error. The chain carries TRBV30 and TRBJ2-1, with D unclear. Germline V gene lookup returns CDR1 GTSNPN and CDR2 SVGIG (reference sequence). The CDR3 totals 15 residues. CDR3 sequence: CAWRQKGSSYHEQFF. The CDR3 DNA reads as TGTGCCTGGAGGCAGAAAGGAAGCTCCTACCATGAGCAATTCTTC.

Regarding this clonotype: The junction does not match germline at one end; this may be a read error. V gene TRBV11-2 combines with J gene TRBJ2-7, with no clear D. The CDR3 spans 13 residues. Germline CDR1 reads SGHAT; CDR2 reads FQNNGV. CDR3 amino acids: CASGLTTTYGQHF. The CDR3 DNA reads TGTGCCAGCGGCTTAACAACCACCTACGGGCAGCACTTC.